Described below is a single T cell receptor beta chain sequence and its context. The data were produced by immunoSEQ multiplex PCR, yet TCRdb's version contains in-frame clones alone and is incomplete. The data contain fewer than 200,000 clones, 85% to 95% of them singletons. This CDR3 is built from 13 residues. The V gene's germline CDR1 is SEHNR and CDR2 FQNEAQ (reference sequence). Germline trimming cut 6 bases from V and 6 bases from J; bases unmatched to any gene: 4. These data belong to a study of T cell responses to AZD1222 COVID-19 vaccine. The genes are TRBV7-9 and TRBJ2-3, with TRBD1 identical over 9 bases. The origin of this receptor is an adult who received the MenACWY meningococcal vaccine as a control. Here the sequenced sample was peripheral blood, taken 28 days after the second dose of the MenACWY control vaccine. The CDR3 loop reads CASRTTGGDTQYF. CDR3 coding DNA: TGTGCCAGCAGAACTACAGGGGGCGATACGCAGTATTTT. Based on the CDR3 plus reference TRBV7-9 and TRBJ2-3, the full variable domain is DTGVSQNPRHKITKRGQNVTFRCDPISEHNRLYWYRQTLGQGPEFLTYFQNEAQLEKSRLLSDRFSAERPKGSFSTLEIQRTEQGDSAMYLCASRTTGGDTQYFGPGTRLTVL.